This TCR beta chain was recorded in a study of beta chain features in type 1 diabetes. Study-level findings and limits: HLA influence on TCRB rearrangement stayed unresolved here. VDJ junctions from type 1 diabetes patients carried fewer insertions and larger deletions.

The isolated RNA, all of it, was reverse transcribed, so expressed TCRB transcripts were what got sequenced. Profiling relied on immunoSEQ multiplex PCR, and the TCRdb table lists in-frame clones only, not all of them. The sample includes approximately 200,000 clones, 9.6% of them seen just once. Remarks on this clone: Its antigen remains unknown.

CDR3 length equals 15 residues. CDR1 and CDR2 (germline): SGHRS, YFSETQ. Trimming removed 1 base from V and 3 bases from J; junction bases left unmatched: 4. The sequence came from a young woman in good health. The chain combines TRBV5-1 with TRBJ2-5, with 9 bases that match TRBD2. The sequencing input was naive CD4+ T cells from blood. The CDR3 loop reads CASSLRLAGKETQYF. CDR3 nucleotides: TGCGCCAGCAGCTTGCGGCTAGCGGGAAAAGAGACCCAGTACTTC.